Each of the 22 T cell receptor beta chains below was sequenced from the same sample in a study of human T cells and chemical hapten exposure. TCRdb re-derived calls from the RACE reads in MiXCR, one entry per CDR3 protein. Here the sample spans around 44,000 distinct CDR3 sequences, under 4.5% being singletons. The time point denotes: patch test 1, 2 weeks after DPC sensitization. The treatment was: therapeutic diphenylcyclopropenone sensitization with weekly scalp DPC. The template was total RNA from unfractionated whole blood. The sample was whole blood, taken in connection with sensitization to the hapten diphenylcyclopropenone (DPC). These receptors originate from a man aged 50-59 years with alopecia areata. Some clones in this sample may be carry-over from other donors' samples.

In its sample, this clonotype was seen many times. The gene calls are TRBV3-1 and TRBJ2-1, with D hard to call. The CDR3 has 15 residues. Trimming stripped 3 bases from V and 7 bases from J, with 16 bases between. Germline values: CDR1 LGHDT, CDR2 YNNKEL (reference sequence). Here the CDR3 DNA reads TGTGCCAGCAGCCAGGGGAACCCGTTACTTAATGAGCAGTTCTTC. This codes for CASSQGNPLLNEQFF.

This clonotype has a handful of counts. This chain uses TRBV27 with TRBJ1-1; D possibly corresponds to TRBD1 (6 bases). Per germline, CDR1 MNHEY and CDR2 SMNVEV (reference sequence). V lost 1 base, J lost 11 bases, and 14 bases lay in between. The CDR3 has 13 residues. CDR3 nucleotides: TGTGCCAGCAGTTTATTTGGGGGGCGACGGGCTTTCTTT. Its translation is CASSLFGGRRAFF.

This clonotype was detected ten times or more. This sequence joins TRBV28 and TRBJ2-5, with D tentatively TRBD1 (5 bases). The germline CDR1 and CDR2 sequences are MDHEN and SYDVKM. V lost 2 bases, J lost 4 bases, and 5 bases lay in between. There are 12 residues in the CDR3. The CDR3 nucleotides are TGTGCCAGCAGTTTAAGGGGAGAGACCCAGTACTTC. Translating gives CASSLRGETQYF.

This clonotype showed up many times. The chain links TRBV6-2 or TRBV6-3 to TRBJ2-1; 8 bases map to TRBD2. This CDR3 contains 15 residues. J was trimmed by 1 base and V by 5 bases; bases with no gene match: 4. CDR1 and CDR2 (germline): MNHEY, SVGEGT. This chain's CDR3 is CASSIERGSYNEQFF. The CDR3 DNA follows: TGTGCCAGCAGTATAGAGCGGGGGTCCTACAATGAGCAGTTCTTC.

This clonotype has ten or more counts. This sequence joins TRBV2 and TRBJ1-1; D uncertain. Per germline, CDR1 SNHLY and CDR2 FYNNEI. The V gene lost 6 bases and the J gene lost 0 bases, with 8 bases spanning the gap. The CDR3 totals 13 residues. CDR3 region: CASRFSMNTEAFF. The CDR3 bases are TGTGCCAGCAGGTTCTCGATGAACACTGAAGCTTTCTTT. Full variable domain (missing parts from reference TRBV2 and TRBJ1-1): EPEVTQTPSHQVTQMGQEVILRCVPISNHLYFYWYRQILGQKVEFLVSFYNNEISEKSEIFDDQFSVERPDGSNFTLKIRSTKLEDSAMYFCASRFSMNTEAFFGQGTRLTVV.

This clonotype has at least ten counts. The V and J genes are TRBV4-3 and TRBJ1-1; D perhaps matches TRBD1 (5 bases). V lost 4 bases and J lost 3, with 12 bases in between. The CDR3 sequence is 14 residues long. Germline loops: CDR1 LGHNA, CDR2 YSLEER. This CDR3 reads CASSPAGTHTEAFF. The CDR3 coding sequence is TGCGCCAGCAGCCCCGCTGGGACGCACACTGAAGCTTTCTTT.

This clonotype was observed at least ten times. This CDR3 is CASRDNTGQGGEQYF. CDR3 coding DNA: TGTGCCAGCCGGGATAATACCGGACAGGGGGGAGAGCAGTACTTC. V gene TRBV6-1 combines with J gene TRBJ2-7, with 10 bases identical to TRBD1. The CDR3 runs to 15 residues. J was trimmed by 7 bases and V by 8 bases; bases with no gene match: 14. Looked up from germline, CDR1 is MNHNS and CDR2 is SASEGT.

The genes are TRBV7-9 and TRBJ2-1, with 10 bases aligning to TRBD2. Germline values: CDR1 SEHNR, CDR2 FQNEAQ (reference sequence). CDR3 length: 15 residues. V dropped 10 bases and J dropped 7; count of bases not matched to a gene: 13. The CDR3 nucleotides read TGTGCCATAACTTCCGGGCTAGCGGGAGAAAATGAGCAGTTCTTC. Protein product: CAITSGLAGENEQFF.

This clonotype was observed a handful of times. The chain is built from TRBV7-9 and TRBJ2-1; 8 bases fit TRBD2. With V trimmed by 4 bases and J by 6 bases, 11 bases remained unmatched. Germline values: CDR1 SEHNR, CDR2 FQNEAQ (reference sequence). The CDR3 is 16 amino acids. This CDR3 is CASSSLAGKGPNEQFF. Written as DNA, the CDR3 is TGTGCCAGCAGCTCCTTAGCGGGAAAGGGTCCCAATGAGCAGTTCTTC.

In its sample, this clonotype was seen many times. The rearrangement uses TRBV5-1 and TRBJ2-1; tentatively, D is TRBD1 or TRBD2 (5 bases each). Germline CDR1 SGHRS, CDR2 YFSETQ. V lost 4 bases to trimming and J lost 0 bases, with 14 bases between them. CDR3 length equals 16 residues. CDR3 sequence (DNA): TGCGCCAGCAGCCCGCTTTCAGGGAGCTCCTACAATGAGCAGTTCTTC. Protein product: CASSPLSGSSYNEQFF.

Many counts were recorded for this clonotype. The chain carries TRBV6-1 and TRBJ2-7, with TRBD1 matching 7 bases. The CDR3 has 14 residues. Germline CDR1 and CDR2: MNHNS and SASEGT. V dropped 2 bases and J dropped 3; count of bases not matched to a gene: 4. The CDR3 is CASSERQGFYEQYF. In DNA form, the CDR3 reads TGTGCCAGCAGTGAAAGACAGGGATTCTACGAGCAGTACTTC.

This clonotype was observed a handful of times. The chain is built from TRBV12-3 or TRBV12-4 and TRBJ1-5; D uncertain. This CDR3 is built from 14 residues. Between the trimmed V and J ends, which lost 4 bases and 1 base, there was a span of 8 bases. The CDR3 sequence: CASSSIGSNQPQHF. The CDR3 bases are TGTGCCAGCAGTTCTATCGGCAGCAATCAGCCCCAGCATTTT.

This clonotype appeared many times. The V call is TRBV12-3 or TRBV12-4, the J call TRBJ2-2; D may be TRBD2 (6 bases). This CDR3 comprises 14 residues. Trimming pared 3 bases from V and 5 bases from J, leaving 10 bases between. The CDR3 DNA is TGTGCCAGCAGTTTTGAGGGAGGAACCGGGGAGCTGTTTTTT. As protein: CASSFEGGTGELFF.

This clonotype has a count of ten or more. The gene calls are TRBV28 and TRBJ2-7; D gene uncertain. CDR3 size: 13 residues. Between the trimmed V and J ends, which lost 7 bases and 2 bases, there was a span of 12 bases. Germline CDR1 is MDHEN and CDR2 is SYDVKM. CDR3 amino acids: CASTSSATYEQYF. The CDR3 region has the DNA TGTGCCAGCACGTCCAGCGCAACCTACGAGCAGTACTTC. Variable domain in full (rest from reference TRBV28 and TRBJ2-7): DVKVTQSSRYLVKRTGEKVFLECVQDMDHENMFWYRQDPGLGLRLIYFSYDVKMKEKGDIPEGYSVSREKKERFSLILESASTNQTSMYLCASTSSATYEQYFGPGTRLTVT.

This clonotype was seen ten or more times. This chain uses TRBV6-2 or TRBV6-3 with TRBJ2-6; TRBD1 is a possible D gene (6 bases). Trimming removed 2 bases from V and 0 bases from J, with 8 bases in between. CDR1 is MNHEY and CDR2 is SVGEGT in the germline V gene. The CDR3 runs 16 residues. CDR3 sequence (DNA): TGTGCCAGCAGTTACGGACAGTACTCTGGGGCCAACGTCCTGACTTTC. Translation: CASSYGQYSGANVLTF.

In its sample, this clonotype was seen many times. The chain has TRBV2 and TRBJ2-3; D is uncertain. The V gene's germline CDR1 is SNHLY and CDR2 FYNNEI. V lost 6 bases and J lost 2, with 12 bases in between. The CDR3 spans 14 residues. The CDR3 loop is CASSNPPNTDTQYF. CDR3 DNA: TGTGCCAGCAGCAACCCGCCCAACACAGATACGCAGTATTTT. Combining the CDR3 with reference TRBV2 and TRBJ2-3 gives the whole variable domain EPEVTQTPSHQVTQMGQEVILRCVPISNHLYFYWYRQILGQKVEFLVSFYNNEISEKSEIFDDQFSVERPDGSNFTLKIRSTKLEDSAMYFCASSNPPNTDTQYFGPGTRLTVL.

This clonotype has ten or more counts. The gene calls are TRBV12-3 or TRBV12-4 and TRBJ2-1; 10 bases align to TRBD1. The CDR3 runs 14 residues. With 6 bases clipped from V and 6 bases from J, the junction kept 5 bases outside the gene matches. CDR3 sequence: CASRRDRGFNEQFF. The CDR3 region has the DNA TGTGCCAGCAGGCGGGACAGGGGTTTCAATGAGCAGTTCTTC.

This clonotype has at least ten counts. The V gene is TRBV7-3, the J gene TRBJ1-5; 8 bases align to TRBD1. The J segment lost 6 bases and the V segment lost 5 bases, leaving 3 bases of the junction unmatched. Germline V gene sequence: CDR1 SGHTA, CDR2 FQGTGA. The CDR3 is 13 residues long. CDR3 sequence: CASSLTGGQPQHF. The CDR3 DNA is TGTGCCAGCAGCCTTACAGGGGGTCAGCCCCAGCATTTT.

The table lists this clonotype with many counts. This sequence joins TRBV29-1 and TRBJ2-1; 10 positions match TRBD1. V gave up 1 base and J gave up 8 bases; unmatched junction bases: 2. Germline V gene data show CDR1 as SQVTM and CDR2 as ANQGSEA. The CDR3 runs to 13 residues. CDR3 loop: CSVEGQGAHEQFF. CDR3 nucleotides: TGCAGCGTTGAAGGACAGGGGGCCCATGAGCAGTTCTTC.

The table lists this clonotype with many counts. The chain links TRBV29-1 to TRBJ1-1; 8 positions agree with TRBD1. The CDR3 covers 13 residues. Looked up from germline, CDR1 is SQVTM and CDR2 is ANQGSEA. J lost 2 bases, V lost 6 bases, and 5 bases had no gene match. The CDR3 nucleotides read TGCAGCGTCGCGGGACAGGTCAACACTGAAGCTTTCTTT. Translation: CSVAGQVNTEAFF.

The chain carries TRBV28 and TRBJ1-5; D is unclear. V lost 7 bases and J 0 bases, leaving 7 bases between the germline ends. Germline lookup yields CDR1 MDHEN and CDR2 SYDVKM. The CDR3 length is 13 residues. CDR3 region: CASKENSNQPQHF. The CDR3 nucleotides read TGTGCCAGCAAGGAGAATAGCAATCAGCCCCAGCATTTT.

The chain is built from TRBV28 and TRBJ2-7; 9 bases map to TRBD2. Per the germline V gene, CDR1 is MDHEN and CDR2 is SYDVKM. The trim removed 10 bases at V and 2 bases at J, leaving 6 bases unmatched. The CDR3 is made up of 13 amino acids. CDR3 in amino acids: CATTIAGAYEQYF. CDR3 in DNA: TGTGCCACTACAATAGCGGGAGCCTACGAGCAGTACTTC.